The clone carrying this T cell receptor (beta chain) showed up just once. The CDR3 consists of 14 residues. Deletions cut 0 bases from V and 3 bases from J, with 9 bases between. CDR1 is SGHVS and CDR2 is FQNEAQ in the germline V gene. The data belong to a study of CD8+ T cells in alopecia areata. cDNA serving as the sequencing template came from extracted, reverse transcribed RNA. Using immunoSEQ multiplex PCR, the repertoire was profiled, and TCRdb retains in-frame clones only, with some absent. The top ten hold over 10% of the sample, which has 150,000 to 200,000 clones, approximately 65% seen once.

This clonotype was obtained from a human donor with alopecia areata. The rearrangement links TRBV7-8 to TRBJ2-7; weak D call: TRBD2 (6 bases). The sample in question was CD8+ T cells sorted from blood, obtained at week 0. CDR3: CASSLAGTYYEQYF. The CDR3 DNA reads TGTGCCAGCAGCTTAGCGGGGACTTACTACGAGCAGTACTTC.